The clone carrying this T cell receptor (beta chain) was seen only a few times. Its antigen is unidentified. Per germline, CDR1 MNHNY and CDR2 SVGAGI (reference sequence). The V gene lost 6 bases and the J gene lost 11 bases, with 19 bases spanning the gap. This CDR3 is 13 amino acids long. This specimen comes from a study of beta chain features in type 1 diabetes. Overall study context: Over all samples combined, fewer than 140,000,000 sorted cells were examined.

Broader study findings: Relative to healthy donors, patients appeared to have naive, central memory and Treg TCRB repertoires that were more similar. Within each of all four CD4+ subsets, Type 1 diabetes patients had TCRB CDR3s that were moderately but significantly shorter. No resolution was reached here on whether HLA type influences TCRB rearrangement.

TCRB transcripts that were expressed got sequenced, as all of the isolated RNA had been reverse transcribed. The data were produced by immunoSEQ multiplex PCR, yet TCRdb's version contains in-frame clones alone and is incomplete. The table shows 900,000 or so clones, with roughly a sixth occurring only once. The V and J genes are TRBV6-6 and TRBJ1-1; TRBD1 might be the D (5 bases). The receptor was isolated from a woman aged 18-29 years in good health. Material for sequencing was naive CD4+ T cells from blood. The CDR3 coding sequence is TGTGCCAGCAGCGGCAGGGTCGGCAGCGGGGCTTTCTTT. Protein: CASSGRVGSGAFF.